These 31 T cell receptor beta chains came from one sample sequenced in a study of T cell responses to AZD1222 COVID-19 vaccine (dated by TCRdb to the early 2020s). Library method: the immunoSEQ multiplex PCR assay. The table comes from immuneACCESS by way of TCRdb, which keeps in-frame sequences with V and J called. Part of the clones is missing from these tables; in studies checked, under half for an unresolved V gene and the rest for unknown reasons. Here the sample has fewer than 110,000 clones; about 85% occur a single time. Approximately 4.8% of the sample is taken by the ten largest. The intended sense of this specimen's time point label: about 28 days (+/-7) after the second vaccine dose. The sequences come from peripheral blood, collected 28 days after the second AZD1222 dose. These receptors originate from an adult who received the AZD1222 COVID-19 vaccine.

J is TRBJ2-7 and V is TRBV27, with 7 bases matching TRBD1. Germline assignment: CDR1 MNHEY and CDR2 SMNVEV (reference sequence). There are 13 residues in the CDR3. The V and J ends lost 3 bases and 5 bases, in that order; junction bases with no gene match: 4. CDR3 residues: CASSFDRANEQYF. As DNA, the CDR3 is TGTGCCAGCAGTTTTGACAGGGCGAACGAGCAGTACTTC.

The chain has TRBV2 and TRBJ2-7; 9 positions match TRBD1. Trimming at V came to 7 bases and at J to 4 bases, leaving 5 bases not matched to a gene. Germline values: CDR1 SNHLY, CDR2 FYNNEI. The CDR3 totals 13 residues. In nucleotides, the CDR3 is TGTGCCAGCACTTCAGACAGGGGGTACGAGCAGTACTTC. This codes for CASTSDRGYEQYF.

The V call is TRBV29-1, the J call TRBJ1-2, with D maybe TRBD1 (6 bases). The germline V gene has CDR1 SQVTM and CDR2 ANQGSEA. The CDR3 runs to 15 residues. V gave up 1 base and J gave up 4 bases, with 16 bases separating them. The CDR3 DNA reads TGCAGCGTTGAAGGGGGGCGTAGTCAGGGCTATGGCTACACCTTC. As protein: CSVEGGRSQGYGYTF.

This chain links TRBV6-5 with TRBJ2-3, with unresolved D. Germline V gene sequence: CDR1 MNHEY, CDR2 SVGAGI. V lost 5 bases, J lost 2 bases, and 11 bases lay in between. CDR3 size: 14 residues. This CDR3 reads CASSRADATDTQYF. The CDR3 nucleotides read TGTGCCAGCAGTAGGGCGGATGCCACAGATACGCAGTATTTT.

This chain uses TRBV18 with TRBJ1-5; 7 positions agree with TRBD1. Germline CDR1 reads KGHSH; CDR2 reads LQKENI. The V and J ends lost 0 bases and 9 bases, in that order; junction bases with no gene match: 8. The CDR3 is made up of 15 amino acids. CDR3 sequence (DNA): TGTGCCAGCTCACCACCCTCACAGGGGACTGGGCCCCAGCATTTT. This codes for CASSPPSQGTGPQHF.

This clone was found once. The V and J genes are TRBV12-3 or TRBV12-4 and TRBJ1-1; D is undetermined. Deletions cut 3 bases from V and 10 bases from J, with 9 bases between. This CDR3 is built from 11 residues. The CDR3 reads CASSFSGSAFF. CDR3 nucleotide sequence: TGTGCCAGCAGTTTTTCGGGATCAGCTTTCTTT.

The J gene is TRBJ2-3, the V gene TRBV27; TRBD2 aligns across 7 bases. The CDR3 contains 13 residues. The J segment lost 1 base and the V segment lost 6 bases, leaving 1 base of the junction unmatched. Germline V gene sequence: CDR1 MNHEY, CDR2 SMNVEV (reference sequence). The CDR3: CASRSGGTDTQYF. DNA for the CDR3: TGTGCCAGCAGGAGCGGGGGCACAGATACGCAGTATTTT.

In DNA form, the CDR3 reads TGTGCCAGCAGCCAAGAACCGCTTGGGCGTTCACCCCTCCACTTT. It is translated as CASSQEPLGRSPLHF. The chain employs TRBV3-1 (or the pseudogene TRBV3-2) and TRBJ1-6; D remains ambiguous. V was cut by 0 bases and J by 9 bases, with 12 bases left in between. From germline, CDR1 is LGHDT and CDR2 YNNKEL (reference sequence). This CDR3 contains 15 residues.

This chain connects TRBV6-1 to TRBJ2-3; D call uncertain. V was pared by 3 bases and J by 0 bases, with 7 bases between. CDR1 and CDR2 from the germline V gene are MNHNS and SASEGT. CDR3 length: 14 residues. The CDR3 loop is CASSDDGSTDTQYF. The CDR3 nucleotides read TGTGCCAGCAGTGACGACGGAAGCACAGATACGCAGTATTTT.

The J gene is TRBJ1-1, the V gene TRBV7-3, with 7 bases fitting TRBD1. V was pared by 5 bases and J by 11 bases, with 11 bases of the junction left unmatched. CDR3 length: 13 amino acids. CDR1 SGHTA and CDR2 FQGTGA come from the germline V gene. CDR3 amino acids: CASSRSDGGQAFF. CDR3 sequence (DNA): TGTGCCAGCAGCCGGTCAGATGGGGGACAGGCTTTCTTT.

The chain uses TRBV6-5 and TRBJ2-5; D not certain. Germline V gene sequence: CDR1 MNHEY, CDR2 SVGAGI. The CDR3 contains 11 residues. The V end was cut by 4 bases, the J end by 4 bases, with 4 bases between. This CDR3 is CASSSTETQYF. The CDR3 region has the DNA TGTGCCAGCAGTTCAACAGAGACCCAGTACTTC.

As DNA, the CDR3 is TGTGCCAGCAGCTTGAGGACAGGAGGGACAGATACGCAGTATTTT. Translation: CASSLRTGGTDTQYF. The rearrangement uses TRBV5-6 and TRBJ2-3, with a weak D call TRBD1 (7 bases). There are 15 residues in the CDR3. V lost 1 base to trimming and J lost 3 bases, with 12 bases between them. From germline, CDR1 is SGHDT and CDR2 YYEEEE.

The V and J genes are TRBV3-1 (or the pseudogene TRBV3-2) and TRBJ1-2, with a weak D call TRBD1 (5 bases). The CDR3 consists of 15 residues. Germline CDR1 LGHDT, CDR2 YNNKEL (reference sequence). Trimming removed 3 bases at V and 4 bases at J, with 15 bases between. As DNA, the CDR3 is TGTGCCAGCAGCCATGTGCCCGGGGCCTCCTATGGCTACACCTTC. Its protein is CASSHVPGASYGYTF.

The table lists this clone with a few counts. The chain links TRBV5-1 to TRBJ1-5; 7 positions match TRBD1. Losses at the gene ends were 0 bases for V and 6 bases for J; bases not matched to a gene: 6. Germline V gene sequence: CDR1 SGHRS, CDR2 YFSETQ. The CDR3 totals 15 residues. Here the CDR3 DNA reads TGCGCCAGCAGCTTGGAGGCAGGGGGATTTCAGCCCCAGCATTTT. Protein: CASSLEAGGFQPQHF.

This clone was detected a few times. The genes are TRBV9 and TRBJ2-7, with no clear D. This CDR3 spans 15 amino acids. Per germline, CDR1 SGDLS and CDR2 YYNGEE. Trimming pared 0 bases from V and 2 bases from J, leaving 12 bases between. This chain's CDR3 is CASSVVGDNAYEQYF. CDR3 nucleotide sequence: TGTGCCAGCAGCGTAGTAGGAGACAACGCCTACGAGCAGTACTTC.

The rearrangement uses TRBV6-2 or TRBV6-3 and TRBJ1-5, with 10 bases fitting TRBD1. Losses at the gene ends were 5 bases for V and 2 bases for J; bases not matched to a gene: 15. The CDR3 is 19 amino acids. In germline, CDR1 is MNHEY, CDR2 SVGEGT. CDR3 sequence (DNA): TGTGCCAGCAGTCTCGGCAAAAGATCCGGGACAGGGGGCAATCAGCCCCAGCATTTT. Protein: CASSLGKRSGTGGNQPQHF.

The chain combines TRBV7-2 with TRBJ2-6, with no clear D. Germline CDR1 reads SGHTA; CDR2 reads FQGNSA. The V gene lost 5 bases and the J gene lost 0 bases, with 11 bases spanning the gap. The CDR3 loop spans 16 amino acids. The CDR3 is CASSPQMASGANVLTF. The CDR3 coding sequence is TGTGCCAGCAGCCCTCAGATGGCCTCTGGGGCCAACGTCCTGACTTTC.

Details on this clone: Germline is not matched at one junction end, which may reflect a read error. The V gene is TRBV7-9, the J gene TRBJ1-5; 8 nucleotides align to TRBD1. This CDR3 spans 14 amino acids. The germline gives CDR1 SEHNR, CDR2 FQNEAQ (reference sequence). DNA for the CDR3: TGTGCCAGCAGTTTAGACAGGGGAGTACAGCCCCAGCATTTT. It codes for CASSLDRGVQPQHF. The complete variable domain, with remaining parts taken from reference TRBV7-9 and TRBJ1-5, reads DTGVSQNPRHKITKRGQNVTFRCDPISEHNRLYWYRQTLGQGPEFLTYFQNEAQLEKSRLLSDRFSAERPKGSFSTLEIQRTEQGDSAMYLCASSLDRGVQPQHFGDGTRLSIL.

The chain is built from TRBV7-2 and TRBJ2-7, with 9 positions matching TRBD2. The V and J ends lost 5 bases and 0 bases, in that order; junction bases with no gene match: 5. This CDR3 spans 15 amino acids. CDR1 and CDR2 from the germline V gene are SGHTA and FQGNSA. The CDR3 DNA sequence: TGTGCCAGCAGCCCCAGCGGGGGGAGCTCCTACGAGCAGTACTTC. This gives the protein CASSPSGGSSYEQYF.

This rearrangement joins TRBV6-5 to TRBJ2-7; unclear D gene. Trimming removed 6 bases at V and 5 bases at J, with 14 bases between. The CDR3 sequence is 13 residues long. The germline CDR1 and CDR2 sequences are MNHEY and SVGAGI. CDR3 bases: TGTGCCAGCAGATCCTGGGGTTCTAACGAGCAGTACTTC. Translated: CASRSWGSNEQYF.

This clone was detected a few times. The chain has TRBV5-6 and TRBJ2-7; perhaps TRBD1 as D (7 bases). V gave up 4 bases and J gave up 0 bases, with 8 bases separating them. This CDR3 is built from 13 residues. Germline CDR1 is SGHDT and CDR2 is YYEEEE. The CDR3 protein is CASSQGGSYEQYF. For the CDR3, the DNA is TGTGCCAGCAGCCAGGGGGGCTCCTACGAGCAGTACTTC.

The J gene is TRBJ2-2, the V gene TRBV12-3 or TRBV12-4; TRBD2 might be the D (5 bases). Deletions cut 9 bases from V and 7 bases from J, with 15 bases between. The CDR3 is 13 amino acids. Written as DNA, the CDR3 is TGTGCCAGTACCGGGGTTGTCGGCGGGGAGCTGTTTTTT. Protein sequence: CASTGVVGGELFF.

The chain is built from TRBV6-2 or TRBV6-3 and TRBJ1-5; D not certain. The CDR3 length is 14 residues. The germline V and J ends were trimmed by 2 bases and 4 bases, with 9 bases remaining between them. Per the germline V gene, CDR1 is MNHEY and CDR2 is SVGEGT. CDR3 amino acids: CASSYGVGNQPQHF. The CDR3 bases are TGTGCCAGCAGTTACGGGGTTGGGAATCAGCCCCAGCATTTT.

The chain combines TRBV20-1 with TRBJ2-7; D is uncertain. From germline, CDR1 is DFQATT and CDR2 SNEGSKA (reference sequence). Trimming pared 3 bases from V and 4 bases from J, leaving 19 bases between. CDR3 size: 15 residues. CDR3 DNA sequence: TGCAGTGCTAGTCGGCCGGAAAGAAATGCGTACGAGCAGTACTTC. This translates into CSASRPERNAYEQYF.

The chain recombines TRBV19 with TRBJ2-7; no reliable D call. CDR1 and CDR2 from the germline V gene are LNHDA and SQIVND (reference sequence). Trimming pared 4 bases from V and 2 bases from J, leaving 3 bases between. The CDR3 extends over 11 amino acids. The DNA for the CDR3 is TGTGCCAGTAGTACCCCCTACGAGCAGTACTTC. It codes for CASSTPYEQYF.

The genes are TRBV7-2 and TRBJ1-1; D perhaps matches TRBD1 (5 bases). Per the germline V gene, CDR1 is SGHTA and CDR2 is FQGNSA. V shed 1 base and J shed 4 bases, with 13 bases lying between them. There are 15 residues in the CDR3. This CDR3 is CASSLEGALGTEAFF. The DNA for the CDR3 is TGTGCCAGCAGCTTAGAAGGGGCCTTGGGCACTGAAGCTTTCTTT.

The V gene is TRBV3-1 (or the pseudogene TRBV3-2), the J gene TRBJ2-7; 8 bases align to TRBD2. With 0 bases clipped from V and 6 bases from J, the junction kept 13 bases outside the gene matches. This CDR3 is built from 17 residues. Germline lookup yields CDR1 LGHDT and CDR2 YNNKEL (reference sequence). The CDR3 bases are TGTGCCAGCAGCCAAGATCGCCCGGGGGGGGGAAGCGGCGAGCAGTACTTC. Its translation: CASSQDRPGGGSGEQYF.

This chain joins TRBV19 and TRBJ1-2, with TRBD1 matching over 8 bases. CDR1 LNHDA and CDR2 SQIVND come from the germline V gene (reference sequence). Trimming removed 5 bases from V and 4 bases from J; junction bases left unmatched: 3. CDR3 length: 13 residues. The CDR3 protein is CASSPGGVYGYTF. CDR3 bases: TGTGCCAGTAGTCCAGGGGGCGTCTATGGCTACACCTTC.

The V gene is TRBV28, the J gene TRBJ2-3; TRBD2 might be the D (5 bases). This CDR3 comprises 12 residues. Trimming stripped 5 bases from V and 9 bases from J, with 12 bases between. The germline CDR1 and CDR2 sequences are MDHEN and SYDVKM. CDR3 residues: CASSEMQRTQYF. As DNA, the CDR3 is TGTGCCAGCAGTGAAATGCAGCGGACGCAGTATTTT.

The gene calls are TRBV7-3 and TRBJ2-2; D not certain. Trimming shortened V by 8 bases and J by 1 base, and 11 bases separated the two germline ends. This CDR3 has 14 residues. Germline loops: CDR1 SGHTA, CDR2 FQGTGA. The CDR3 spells CASSVLLNTGELFF. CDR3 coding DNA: TGTGCCAGCTCGGTTTTACTGAACACCGGGGAGCTGTTTTTT.

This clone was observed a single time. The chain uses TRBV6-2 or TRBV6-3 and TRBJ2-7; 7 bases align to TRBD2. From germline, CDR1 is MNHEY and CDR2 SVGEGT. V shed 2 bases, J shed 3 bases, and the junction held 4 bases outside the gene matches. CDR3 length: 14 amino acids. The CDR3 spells CASSYGGVLYEQYF. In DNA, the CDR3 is TGTGCCAGCAGTTACGGGGGGGTTCTCTACGAGCAGTACTTC.